This TCR beta chain was documented in a study of T-cell reconstitution after alpha-beta-depleted transplantation in children. General study results and limits: Once a year had passed after transplant, T-cell counts and diversity came mostly from newly produced T cells. For some patients, TCRbeta diversity was high at day 60 because of recipient T cells and thymic progenitors that survived. It was reported that alpha-beta T cells came from several hundred expanded graft clones (about two months after transplant).

Germline CDR1 SGHRS, CDR2 YFSETQ. Trimming took off 0 bases at V and 2 bases at J, with 12 bases between the two ends. This CDR3 has 17 amino acids. This sample's TCRbeta library carried unique molecular identifier barcodes. Using its own MiXCR run on the PCR reads, TCRdb lists one record per CDR3 protein. The sample has about 460,000 distinct CDR3 sequences, over 9.5% seen once. The sample holds many counts of this clonotype. Its antigen is still unknown. The receptor was derived from a child aged 2-9 years with inherited bone marrow failure, due to receive a stem cell transplant. The chain uses TRBV5-1 and TRBJ1-6; tentative D call: TRBD1 (6 bases). The sequencing here drew on PBMCs, taken before TCRalphabeta/CD19-depleted stem cell transplant. For the CDR3, the DNA is TGCGCCAGCAGCTTGGGTCGACAGGACACCTATAATTCACCCCTCCACTTT. Amino acid sequence: CASSLGRQDTYNSPLHF.